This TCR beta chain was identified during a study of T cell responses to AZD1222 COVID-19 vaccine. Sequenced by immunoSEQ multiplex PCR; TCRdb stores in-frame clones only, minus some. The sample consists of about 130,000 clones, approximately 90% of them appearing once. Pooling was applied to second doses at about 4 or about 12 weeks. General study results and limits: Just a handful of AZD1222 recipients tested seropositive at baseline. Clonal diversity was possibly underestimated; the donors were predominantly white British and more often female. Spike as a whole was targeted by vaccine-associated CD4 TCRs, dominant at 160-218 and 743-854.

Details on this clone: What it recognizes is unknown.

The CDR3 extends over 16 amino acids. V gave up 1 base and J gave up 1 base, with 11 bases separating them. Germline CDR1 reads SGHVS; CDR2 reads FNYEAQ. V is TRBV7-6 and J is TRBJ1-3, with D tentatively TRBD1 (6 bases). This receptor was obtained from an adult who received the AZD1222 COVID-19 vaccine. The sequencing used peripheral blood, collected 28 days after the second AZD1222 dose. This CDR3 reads CASSLEGGASGNTIYF. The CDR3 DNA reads TGTGCCAGCAGCTTAGAGGGGGGAGCGTCTGGAAACACCATATATTTT.